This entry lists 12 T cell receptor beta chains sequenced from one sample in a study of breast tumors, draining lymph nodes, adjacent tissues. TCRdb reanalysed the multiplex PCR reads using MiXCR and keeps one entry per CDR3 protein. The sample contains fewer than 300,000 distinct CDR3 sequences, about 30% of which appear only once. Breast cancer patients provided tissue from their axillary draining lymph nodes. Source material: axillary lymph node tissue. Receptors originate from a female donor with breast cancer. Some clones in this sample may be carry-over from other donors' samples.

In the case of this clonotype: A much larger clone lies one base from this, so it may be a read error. The chain's CDR3 is CASSPGTSGETQCF. The DNA of the CDR3 is TGTGCCAGCAGCCCCGGGACTAGCGGAGAGACCCAGTGCTTC. The chain is built from TRBV9 and TRBJ2-5; 11 nucleotides match TRBD2. The germline V gene has CDR1 SGDLS and CDR2 YYNGEE. This CDR3 comprises 14 residues. Supplemented by reference TRBV9 and TRBJ2-5, the full variable domain reads DSGVTQTPKHLITATGQRVTLRCSPRSGDLSVYWYQQSLDQGLQFLIQYYNGEERAKGNILERFSAQQFPDLHSELNLSSLELGDSALYFCASSPGTSGETQCFGPGTRLLVL.

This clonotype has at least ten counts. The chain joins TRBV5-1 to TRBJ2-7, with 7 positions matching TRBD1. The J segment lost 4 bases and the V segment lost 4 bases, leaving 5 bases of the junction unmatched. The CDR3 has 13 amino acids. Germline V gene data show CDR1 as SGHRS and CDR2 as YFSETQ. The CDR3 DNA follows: TGCGCCAGCAGCGGGGACAGTTTTTACGAGCAGTACTTC. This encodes CASSGDSFYEQYF.

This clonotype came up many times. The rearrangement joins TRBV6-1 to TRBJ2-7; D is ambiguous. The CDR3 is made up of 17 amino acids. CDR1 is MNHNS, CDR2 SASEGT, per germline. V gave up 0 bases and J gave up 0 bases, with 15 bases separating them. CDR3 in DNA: TGTGCCAGCAGTGAAGCTGGGTTAGGGCGGTACTCCTACGAGCAGTACTTC. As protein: CASSEAGLGRYSYEQYF.

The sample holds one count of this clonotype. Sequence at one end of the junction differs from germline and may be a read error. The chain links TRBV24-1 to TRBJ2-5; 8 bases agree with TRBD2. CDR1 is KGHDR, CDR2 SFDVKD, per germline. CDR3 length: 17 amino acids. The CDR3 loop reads CATRPTGTSRLKEPQTF. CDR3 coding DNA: TGTGCCACCAGACCAACCGGGACTAGTCGCCTCAAGGAGCCCCAGACTTTC.

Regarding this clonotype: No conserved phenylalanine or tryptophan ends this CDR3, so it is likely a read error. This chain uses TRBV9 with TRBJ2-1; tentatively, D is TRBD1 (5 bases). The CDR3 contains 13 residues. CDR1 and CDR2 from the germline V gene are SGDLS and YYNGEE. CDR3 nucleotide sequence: TGTGCCAGCAACGTAGCAGGGTTCGGTGAGCAGTTCTCC. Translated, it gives CASNVAGFGEQFS.

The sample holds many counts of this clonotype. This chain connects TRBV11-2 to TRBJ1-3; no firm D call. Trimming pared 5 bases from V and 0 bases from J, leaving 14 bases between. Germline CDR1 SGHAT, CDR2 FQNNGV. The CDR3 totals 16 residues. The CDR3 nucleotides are TGTGCCAGCAGCCTAGGACCGACCCGCTCTGGAAACACCATATATTTT. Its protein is CASSLGPTRSGNTIYF.

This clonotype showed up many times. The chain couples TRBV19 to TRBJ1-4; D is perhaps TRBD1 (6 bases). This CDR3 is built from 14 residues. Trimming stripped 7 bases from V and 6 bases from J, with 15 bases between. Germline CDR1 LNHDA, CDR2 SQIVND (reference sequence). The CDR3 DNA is TGTGCCAGTACCCTGGGCCAGGGGTATGAAAAACTGTTTTTT. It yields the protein CASTLGQGYEKLFF.

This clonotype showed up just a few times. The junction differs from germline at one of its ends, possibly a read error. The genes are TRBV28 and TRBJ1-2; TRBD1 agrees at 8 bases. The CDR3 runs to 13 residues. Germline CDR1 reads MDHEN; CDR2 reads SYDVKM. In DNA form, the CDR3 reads TGTGCCACCCGTTCCAGGGGGCGCATAAAGGGAGCCTTC. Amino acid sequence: CATRSRGRIKGAF.

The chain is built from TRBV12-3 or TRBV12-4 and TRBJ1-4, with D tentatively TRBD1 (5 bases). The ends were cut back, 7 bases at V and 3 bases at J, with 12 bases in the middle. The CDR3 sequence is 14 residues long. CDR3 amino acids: CASNTGGANEKLFF. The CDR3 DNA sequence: TGTGCCAGCAACACCGGAGGGGCTAATGAAAAACTGTTTTTT.

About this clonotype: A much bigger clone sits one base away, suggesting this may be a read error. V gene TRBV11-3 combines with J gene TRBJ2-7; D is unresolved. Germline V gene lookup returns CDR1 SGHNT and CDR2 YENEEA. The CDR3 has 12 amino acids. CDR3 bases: TGTGCCAGCAGCGCCGCCTCCTACGCGCAGTACTTC. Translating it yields CASSAASYAQYF.

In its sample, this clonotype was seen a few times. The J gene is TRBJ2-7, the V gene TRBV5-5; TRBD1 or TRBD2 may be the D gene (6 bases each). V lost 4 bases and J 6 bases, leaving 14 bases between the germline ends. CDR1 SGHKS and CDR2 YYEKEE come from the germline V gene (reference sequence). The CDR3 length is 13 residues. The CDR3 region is CASSPGGSPEQYF. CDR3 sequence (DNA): TGTGCCAGCAGCCCCGGGGGCTCCCCCGAGCAGTACTTC.

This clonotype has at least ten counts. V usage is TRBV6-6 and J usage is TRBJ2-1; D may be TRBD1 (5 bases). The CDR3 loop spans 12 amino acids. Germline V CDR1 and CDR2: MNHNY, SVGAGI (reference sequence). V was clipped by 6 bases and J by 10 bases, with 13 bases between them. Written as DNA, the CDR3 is TGTGCCAGCAGCTTGACAGTAGGAGAGCAGTTCTTC. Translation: CASSLTVGEQFF.